Following are 18 T cell receptor beta chains from one sample sequenced in a study of beta chain features in type 1 diabetes. General study results and limits: Type 1 diabetes patients had TCRB CDR3s that were shorter (moderately but significantly so) in all four CD4+ subsets.

All of the isolated RNA was reverse transcribed, so expressed TCRB transcripts were sequenced. TCRdb keeps only in-frame clones here, not all; method: immunoSEQ multiplex PCR. The sample lists about 400,000 clones, over 9.5% occurring once. Their antigen targets remain unknown. The sequenced sample consisted of naive CD4+ T cells from blood. The receptor set was obtained from a woman aged 18 to 35 with type 1 diabetes.

CDR3 in amino acids: CASSHRDRGPEQYF. CDR3 bases: TGTGCCAGCTCCCATAGGGACAGGGGACCGGAGCAGTACTTC. The chain uses TRBV18 and TRBJ2-7; TRBD1 matches 10 bases. CDR3 length: 14 amino acids. V gave up 6 bases and J gave up 7 bases; unmatched junction bases: 9. CDR1 is KGHSH, CDR2 LQKENI, per germline.

This clone was picked up a small number of times. The chain has TRBV27 and TRBJ2-7; 7 positions agree with TRBD1. Germline V lookup: CDR1 MNHEY, CDR2 SMNVEV (reference sequence). CDR3 length equals 17 residues. V lost 0 bases and J lost 3; bases outside the gene matches: 11. The CDR3 reads CASSLSGPWGQSYEQYF. The CDR3 DNA follows: TGTGCCAGCAGTTTATCGGGACCCTGGGGACAGAGCTACGAGCAGTACTTC.

This clone was detected a few times. The chain recombines TRBV4-3 with TRBJ1-6; 8 bases align to TRBD1. Germline CDR1 and CDR2: LGHNA and YSLEER. The CDR3 loop spans 15 amino acids. The trim removed 5 bases at V and 7 bases at J, leaving 7 bases unmatched. Here the CDR3 reads CASSRRQGINSPLHF. DNA for the CDR3: TGCGCCAGCAGCAGGCGACAGGGGATCAATTCACCCCTCCACTTT.

The J gene is TRBJ2-6, the V gene TRBV19; TRBD2 aligns across 9 bases. The CDR3 runs 19 residues. Germline assignment: CDR1 LNHDA and CDR2 SQIVND (reference sequence). The J segment lost 0 bases and the V segment lost 7 bases, leaving 13 bases of the junction unmatched. The CDR3 nucleotides are TGTGCCAGTACCCTCGGGTTACTAGCGGGTCGCTCTGGGGCCAACGTCCTGACTTTC. As protein: CASTLGLLAGRSGANVLTF. Using reference TRBV19 and TRBJ2-6 for the parts outside the CDR3, the full variable domain is DGGITQSPKYLFRKEGQNVTLSCEQNLNHDAMYWYRQDPGQGLRLIYYSQIVNDFQKGDIAEGYSVSREKKESFPLTVTSAQKNPTAFYLCASTLGLLAGRSGANVLTFGAGSRLTVL.

A few counts support this clone. This chain uses TRBV28 with TRBJ2-7; tentative D call: TRBD2 (5 bases). The CDR3 runs to 12 residues. Looked up from germline, CDR1 is MDHEN and CDR2 is SYDVKM. With 8 bases removed from V and 2 bases from J, the gap between germline ends came to 10 bases. CDR3 in amino acids: CASQGLPYEQYF. CDR3 sequence (DNA): TGTGCCAGCCAAGGACTTCCCTACGAGCAGTACTTC.

The genes are TRBV9 and TRBJ2-7; perhaps TRBD2 as D (5 bases). The CDR3 covers 14 residues. Trimming took off 4 bases at V and 0 bases at J, with 11 bases between the two ends. Germline values: CDR1 SGDLS, CDR2 YYNGEE. The CDR3 sequence: CASSPRGRSYEQYF. The CDR3 coding sequence is TGTGCCAGCAGCCCTCGCGGGCGCTCCTACGAGCAGTACTTC.

The chain carries TRBV30 and TRBJ1-2, with a tentative D call TRBD1 (6 bases). The V and J ends lost 4 bases and 8 bases respectively, with 29 bases between them. Germline V gives CDR1 GTSNPN, CDR2 SVGIG (reference sequence). The CDR3 consists of 17 residues. The CDR3 region is CAWKGEAPDRPWRGYTF. The CDR3 coding sequence is TGTGCCTGGAAGGGAGAAGCCCCTGACAGGCCCTGGCGGGGCTACACCTTC.

The table lists this clone with a few counts. The V call is TRBV5-1, the J call TRBJ2-3; tentative D call: TRBD1 (6 bases). Per germline, CDR1 SGHRS and CDR2 YFSETQ. This CDR3 is built from 16 residues. V gave up 4 bases and J gave up 3 bases, with 18 bases separating them. CDR3 bases: TGCGCCAGCAGCCCCAGAGGGGGAGTCGGGACAGATACGCAGTATTTT. Amino acid sequence: CASSPRGGVGTDTQYF.

The rearrangement joins TRBV7-9 to TRBJ2-3; TRBD2 aligns across 7 bases. CDR1 is SEHNR, CDR2 FQNEAQ, per germline (reference sequence). The CDR3 consists of 16 residues. V lost 2 bases and J lost 6; bases outside the gene matches: 11. CDR3 coding DNA: TGTGCCAGCAGCTTATGGCGGGAGCCTTTACGGGATACGCAGTATTTT. It specifies CASSLWREPLRDTQYF.

This clone occurred a few times. This chain joins TRBV5-1 and TRBJ1-2; 9 bases map to TRBD1. Germline loops: CDR1 SGHRS, CDR2 YFSETQ. This CDR3 is 14 amino acids long. J was trimmed by 5 bases and V by 4 bases; bases with no gene match: 6. CDR3 sequence reads: CASSADRGIYGYTF. The CDR3, as DNA: TGCGCCAGCAGCGCAGACAGGGGGATTTATGGCTACACCTTC.

The sample holds a few counts of this clone. The CDR3 loop reads CASSFGGNEKLFF. Written as DNA, the CDR3 is TGCGCCAGCAGCTTCGGGGGGAATGAAAAACTGTTTTTT. The V and J genes are TRBV5-1 and TRBJ1-4; D might be TRBD1 (5 bases). The CDR3 loop spans 13 amino acids. From germline, CDR1 is SGHRS and CDR2 YFSETQ. Trimming pared 2 bases from V and 5 bases from J, leaving 7 bases between.

In its sample, this clone was seen a few times. The chain uses TRBV28 and TRBJ2-7; the D gene is possibly TRBD1 (7 bases). The V gene lost 7 bases and the J gene lost 3 bases, with 16 bases spanning the gap. In germline, CDR1 is MDHEN, CDR2 SYDVKM. The CDR3 runs 14 residues. The CDR3 spells CASTPQGGNYEQYF. In DNA, the CDR3 is TGTGCCAGCACCCCGCAGGGGGGCAACTACGAGCAGTACTTC.

The sample holds a few counts of this clone. J is TRBJ2-2 and V is TRBV11-2, with D tentatively TRBD2 (6 bases). The CDR3 runs 14 residues. Per germline, CDR1 SGHAT and CDR2 FQNNGV. V was pared by 8 bases and J by 5 bases, with 15 bases between. CDR3 coding DNA: TGTGCCAGCTATGCCCGGGGGATAACCGGGGAGCTGTTTTTT. Protein sequence: CASYARGITGELFF.

This clone was seen a few times. The chain couples TRBV5-1 to TRBJ1-1; D might be TRBD1 (5 bases). Germline values: CDR1 SGHRS, CDR2 YFSETQ. V lost 3 bases and J 6 bases, leaving 18 bases between the germline ends. The CDR3 has 15 residues. Here the CDR3 reads CASSSRTDKYAEAFF. The CDR3 region has the DNA TGCGCCAGCAGCTCCCGGACGGACAAGTACGCTGAAGCTTTCTTT.

The chain couples TRBV5-1 to TRBJ2-4, with 8 nucleotides matching TRBD2. CDR3 length: 14 amino acids. The V gene end was trimmed by 4 bases and the J gene end by 7 bases; junction bases not matched to a gene: 7. Germline values: CDR1 SGHRS, CDR2 YFSETQ. The chain's CDR3 is CASSPGLVGNIQYF. The CDR3 DNA sequence: TGCGCCAGCAGCCCGGGACTAGTTGGGAACATTCAGTACTTC.

This clone was seen a handful of times. This sequence joins TRBV29-1 and TRBJ1-3; D not resolved. The V end lost 3 bases, the J end lost 2 bases, and 8 bases lay between the germline ends. CDR3 length: 13 residues. Germline V CDR1 and CDR2: SQVTM, ANQGSEA. The CDR3 nucleotides read TGCAGCGTTGACACGGGAGCTGGAAACACCATATATTTT. Translation: CSVDTGAGNTIYF.

V usage is TRBV4-1 and J usage is TRBJ2-2; D is unresolved. CDR1 is MGHRA, CDR2 YSYEKL, per germline. This CDR3 spans 16 amino acids. V lost 0 bases to trimming and J lost 5 bases, with 13 bases between them. The CDR3 sequence: CASSQDRKTRTGELFF. Here the CDR3 DNA reads TGCGCCAGCAGCCAAGATCGGAAGACGAGGACCGGGGAGCTGTTTTTT.

V is TRBV27 and J is TRBJ2-1; TRBD1 agrees at 9 bases. V lost 3 bases, J lost 1 base, and 7 bases stayed unmatched. The CDR3 spans 17 residues. Germline assignment: CDR1 MNHEY and CDR2 SMNVEV (reference sequence). The CDR3 DNA is TGTGCCAGCAGTTTCTCCTACAGGGGGCGGTCCTACAATGAGCAGTTCTTC. Its protein is CASSFSYRGRSYNEQFF.